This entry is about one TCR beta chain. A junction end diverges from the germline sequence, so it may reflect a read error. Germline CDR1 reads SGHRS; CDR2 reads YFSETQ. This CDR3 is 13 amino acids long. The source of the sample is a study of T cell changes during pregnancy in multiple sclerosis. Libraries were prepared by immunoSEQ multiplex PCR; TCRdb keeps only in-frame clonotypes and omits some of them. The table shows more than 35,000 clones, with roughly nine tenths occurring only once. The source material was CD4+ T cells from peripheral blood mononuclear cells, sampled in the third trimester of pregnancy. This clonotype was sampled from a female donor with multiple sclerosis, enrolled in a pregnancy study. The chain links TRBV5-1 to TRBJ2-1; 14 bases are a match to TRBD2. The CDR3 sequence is CASSSTSGRALVF. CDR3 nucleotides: TGCGCCAGCAGTTCGACTAGCGGGAGGGCCTTGGTCTTC.